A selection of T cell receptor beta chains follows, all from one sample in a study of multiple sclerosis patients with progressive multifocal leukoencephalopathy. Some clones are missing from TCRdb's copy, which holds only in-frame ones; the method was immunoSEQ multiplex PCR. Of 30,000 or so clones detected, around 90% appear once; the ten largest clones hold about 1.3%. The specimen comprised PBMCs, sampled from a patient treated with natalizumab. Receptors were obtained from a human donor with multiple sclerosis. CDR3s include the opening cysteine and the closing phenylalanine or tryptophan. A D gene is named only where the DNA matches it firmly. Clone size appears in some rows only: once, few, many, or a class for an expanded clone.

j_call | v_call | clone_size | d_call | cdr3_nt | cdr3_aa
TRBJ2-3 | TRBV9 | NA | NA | TGTGCCAGCAGCGTAGCCGGGACTAGCACAGATACGCAGTATTTT | CASSVAGTSTDTQYF
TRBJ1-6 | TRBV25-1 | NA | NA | TGTGCCTCGAACAGGGAGTGGAATTCACCCCTCCACTTT | CASNREWNSPLHF
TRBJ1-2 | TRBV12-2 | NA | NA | TGTGCAAGTCGCAGCCCAGGGTTTGACCCTCTGCGGGCCACCTTC | CASRSPGFDPLRATF
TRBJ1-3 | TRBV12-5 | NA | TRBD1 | TGTGCTAGTGGTTTGACTACAGGGGACAGTGGAAACACCATATATTTT | CASGLTTGDSGNTIYF
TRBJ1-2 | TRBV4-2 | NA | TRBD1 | TGTGCCAGCAGCCAAGGGCACAGGGGGATCGCTAACTATGGCTACACCTTC | CASSQGHRGIANYGYTF
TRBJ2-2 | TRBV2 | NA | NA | TGTGCCAGCAGTGAAACCTCGGCCTGGGGCGGGGAGCTGTTTTTT | CASSETSAWGGELFF
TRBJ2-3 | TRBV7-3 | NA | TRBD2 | TGTGCCAGCAGCCCCCAAGCGGGGGCCGATAGCACAGATACGCAGTATTTT | CASSPQAGADSTDTQYF
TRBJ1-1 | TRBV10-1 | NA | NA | TGCGCCACCCGGGACGGCGGCAATTCGAACACTGAAGCTTTCTTT | CATRDGGNSNTEAFF
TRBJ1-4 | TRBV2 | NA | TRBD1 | TGTGCCAGCAGTGAGCAGGGGGCAGATGAAAAACTGTTTTTT | CASSEQGADEKLFF
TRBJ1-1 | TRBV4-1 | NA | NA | TGCGCCAGCAGCCAATACCAGGGAGGCACTGAAGCTTTCTTT | CASSQYQGGTEAFF
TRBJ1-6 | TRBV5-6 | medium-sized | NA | TGTGCCAGCAGCTTAGAGAACAGGGATTACTCACCCCTCCACTTT | CASSLENRDYSPLHF
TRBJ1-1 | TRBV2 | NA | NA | TGTGCCAGCAGCCGATCCTGGCAGAACACTGAAGCTTTCTTT | CASSRSWQNTEAFF
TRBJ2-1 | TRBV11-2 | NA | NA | TGTGCCAGCAGCTTAGAATCTGCCCTAGCGCCGCCCTACAATGAGCAGTTCTTC | CASSLESALAPPYNEQFF
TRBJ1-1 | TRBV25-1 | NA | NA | TGTGCCAGCAGTGAATCAATACACCAGAACACTGAAGCTTTCTTT | CASSESIHQNTEAFF
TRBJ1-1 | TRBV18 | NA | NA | TGTGCCAGCTCACCACCAACCAGGGTAGGGACTGAAGCTTTCTTT | CASSPPTRVGTEAFF
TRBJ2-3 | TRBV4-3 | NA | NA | TGCGCCAGCAGCCAAGATCCCCCTTCCGGGGGCGCAGATACGCAGTATTTT | CASSQDPPSGGADTQYF
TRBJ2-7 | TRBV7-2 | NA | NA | TGTGCCAGCAGCTTAGATGGGGGGCGAGAAATCAGCTCCTACGAGCAGTACTTC | CASSLDGGREISSYEQYF
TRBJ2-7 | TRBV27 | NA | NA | TGTGCCAGCAGTTTTTCTCCTTGGGAGCAGTACTTC | CASSFSPWEQYF
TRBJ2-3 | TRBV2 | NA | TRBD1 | TGTGCCAGCAGGGGACAGGGTGTGGCGGATACGCAGTATTTT | CASRGQGVADTQYF
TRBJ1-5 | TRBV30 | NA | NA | TGTGCCTGGAGTGTTCCCGGGTACTATCAGCCCCAGCATTTT | CAWSVPGYYQPQHF
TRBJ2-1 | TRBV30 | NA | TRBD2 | TGTGCCTGGAGACCTCGGGGCGGGGGGTCCTACAATGAGCAGTTCTTC | CAWRPRGGGSYNEQFF
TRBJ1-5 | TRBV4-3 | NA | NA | TGCGCCAGCAGCCAGAGCGGGAGTTATCAGCCCCAGCATTTT | CASSQSGSYQPQHF
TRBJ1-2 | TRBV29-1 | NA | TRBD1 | TGCAGCGTTGAGAGGGGGCAGGGCTACACCTTC | CSVERGQGYTF
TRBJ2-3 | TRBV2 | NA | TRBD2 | TGTGCCAGCAGTGTCAACGGGGGGGCCTCAGATACGCAGTATTTT | CASSVNGGASDTQYF
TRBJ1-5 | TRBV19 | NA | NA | TGTGCCAGTAGTTACCCCGGTCCCAACAATCAGCCCCAGCATTTT | CASSYPGPNNQPQHF
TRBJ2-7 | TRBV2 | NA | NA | TGTGCCAGCAGTGAAGCCCCACTGGGAAAGGACGAGCAGTACTTC | CASSEAPLGKDEQYF
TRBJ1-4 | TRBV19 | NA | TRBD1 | TGTGCCAGTAATAGGGCCGATACAGGGGGAAATGAAAAACTGTTTTTT | CASNRADTGGNEKLFF
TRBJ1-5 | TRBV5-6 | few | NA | TGTGCCAGCAGCTCGGGACGTAATCAGCCCCAGCATTTT | CASSSGRNQPQHF
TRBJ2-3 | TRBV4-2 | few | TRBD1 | TGTGCCAGCAGCCAAGTGTGGACAGGGGGCACAGATACGCAGTATTTT | CASSQVWTGGTDTQYF
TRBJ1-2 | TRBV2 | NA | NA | TGTGCCAGCAGTGTAAGTCAGGGATACTATGGCTACACCTTC | CASSVSQGYYGYTF
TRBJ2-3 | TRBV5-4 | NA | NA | TGTGCCAGCAGCCCCACCGGGATAGAAGATACGCAGTATTTT | CASSPTGIEDTQYF
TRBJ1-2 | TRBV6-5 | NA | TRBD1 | TGTGCCAGCAGTTACGTGTCCGGGACAGGGGGCCGAGGCTACACCTTC | CASSYVSGTGGRGYTF
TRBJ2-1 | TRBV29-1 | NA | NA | TGCAGCGATGGACTGATCCCTAAGAATGAGCAGTTCTTC | CSDGLIPKNEQFF
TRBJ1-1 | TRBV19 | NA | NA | TGTGCCAGTAGTATAGGGACAGTTTACAGGAACACTGAAGCTTTCTTT | CASSIGTVYRNTEAFF
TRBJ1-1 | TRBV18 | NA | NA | TGTGCCAGCTCACCACAATCAGATATGAACACTGAAGCTTTCTTT | CASSPQSDMNTEAFF
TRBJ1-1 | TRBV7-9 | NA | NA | TGTGCCAGCAGCTCCCGCCGGCAGGGGAACACTGAAGCTTTCTTT | CASSSRRQGNTEAFF
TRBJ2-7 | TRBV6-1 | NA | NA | TGTGCCAGCAGTGGGGCGGTCCGAACCTACGAGCAGTACTTC | CASSGAVRTYEQYF
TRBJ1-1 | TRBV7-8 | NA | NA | TGTGCCAGCAGCTTAATCGGGGGGACGTCCTTCATGAACACTGAAGCTTTCTTT | CASSLIGGTSFMNTEAFF
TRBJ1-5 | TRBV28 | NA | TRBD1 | TGTGCCAGCATACTACAGGGGAGGCGCAATCAGCCCCAGCATTTT | CASILQGRRNQPQHF
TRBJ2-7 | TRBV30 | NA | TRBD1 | TGTGCCTGGAGTGTCCCCAGGACAGGAACCACCTACGAGCAGTACTTC | CAWSVPRTGTTYEQYF
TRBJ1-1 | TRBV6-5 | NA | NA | TGTGCCAGCAGGCCGAGGTGGGAAGGCACTGAAGCTTTCTTT | CASRPRWEGTEAFF
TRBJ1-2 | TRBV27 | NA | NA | TGTGCCAGCAGTTTCACCGGACACGGCTACACCTTC | CASSFTGHGYTF
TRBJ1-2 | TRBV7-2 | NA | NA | TGTGCCAGCAGCCTACGGGACCCCACTAACTATGGCTACACCTTC | CASSLRDPTNYGYTF
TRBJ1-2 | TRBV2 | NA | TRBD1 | TGTGCCAGCAGCATGGGGACAGGGGGGAACTATGGCTACACCTTC | CASSMGTGGNYGYTF
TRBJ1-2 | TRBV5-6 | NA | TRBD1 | TGTGCCAGCAGCCCCCGGGACAGGAAACTGGTGGGCACCTTC | CASSPRDRKLVGTF
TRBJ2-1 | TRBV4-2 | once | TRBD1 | TGTGCCAGCAGCTCCCAACTGCTGACAGGGCAGAATGAGCAGTTCTTC | CASSSQLLTGQNEQFF
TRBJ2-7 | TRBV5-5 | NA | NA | TGTGCCAGCAGCCTGAGACAGGACTCCTACGAGCAGTACTTC | CASSLRQDSYEQYF
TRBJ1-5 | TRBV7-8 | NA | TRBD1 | TGTGCCAGTTCTGAGTTGACAGGGACTTTCAATCAGCCCCAGCATTTT | CASSELTGTFNQPQHF
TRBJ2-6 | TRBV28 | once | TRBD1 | TGTGCCAGCAGTTTCCCGGGACAGGGGGCACTAAAGTCTGGGGCCAACGTCCTGACTTTC | CASSFPGQGALKSGANVLTF
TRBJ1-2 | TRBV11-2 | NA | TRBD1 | TGTGCCAGCAGCCGGACAGGGGACTATGGCTACACCTTC | CASSRTGDYGYTF